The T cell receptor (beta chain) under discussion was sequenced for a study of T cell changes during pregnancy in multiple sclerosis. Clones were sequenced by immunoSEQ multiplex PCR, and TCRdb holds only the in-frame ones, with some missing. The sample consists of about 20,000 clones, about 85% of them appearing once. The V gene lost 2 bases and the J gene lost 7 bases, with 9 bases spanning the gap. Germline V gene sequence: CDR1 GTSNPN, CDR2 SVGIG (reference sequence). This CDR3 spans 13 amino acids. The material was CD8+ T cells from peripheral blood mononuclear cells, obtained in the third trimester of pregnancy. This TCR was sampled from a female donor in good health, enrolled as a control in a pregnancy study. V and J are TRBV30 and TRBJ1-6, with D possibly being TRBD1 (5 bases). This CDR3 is CAWSWGGNSPLHF. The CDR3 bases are TGTGCCTGGAGTTGGGGCGGAAATTCACCCCTCCACTTT.